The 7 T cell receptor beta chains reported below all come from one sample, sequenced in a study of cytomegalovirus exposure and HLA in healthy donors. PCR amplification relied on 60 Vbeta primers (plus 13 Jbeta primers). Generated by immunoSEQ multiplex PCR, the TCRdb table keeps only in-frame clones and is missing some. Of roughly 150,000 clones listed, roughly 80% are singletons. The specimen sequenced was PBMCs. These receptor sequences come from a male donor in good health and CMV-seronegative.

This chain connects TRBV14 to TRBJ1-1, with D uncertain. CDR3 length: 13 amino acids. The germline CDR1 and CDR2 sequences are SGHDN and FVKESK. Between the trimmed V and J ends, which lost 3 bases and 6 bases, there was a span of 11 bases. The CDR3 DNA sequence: TGTGCCAGCAGCCAGTCGGTCCGTCCTGAAGCTTTCTTT. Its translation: CASSQSVRPEAFF.

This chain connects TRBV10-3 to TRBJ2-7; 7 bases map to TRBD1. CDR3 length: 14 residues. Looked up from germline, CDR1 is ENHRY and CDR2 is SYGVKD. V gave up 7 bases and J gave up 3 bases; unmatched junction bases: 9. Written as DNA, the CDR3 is TGTGCCATCAATTCGGGCAGGGGGTTCTACGAGCAGTACTTC. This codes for CAINSGRGFYEQYF.

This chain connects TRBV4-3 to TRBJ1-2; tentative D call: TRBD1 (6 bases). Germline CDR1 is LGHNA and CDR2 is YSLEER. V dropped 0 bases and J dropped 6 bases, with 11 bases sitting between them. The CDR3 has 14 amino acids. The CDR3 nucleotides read TGCGCCAGCAGCCAAGATACAGGGCGGGATGGCTACACCTTC. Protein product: CASSQDTGRDGYTF.

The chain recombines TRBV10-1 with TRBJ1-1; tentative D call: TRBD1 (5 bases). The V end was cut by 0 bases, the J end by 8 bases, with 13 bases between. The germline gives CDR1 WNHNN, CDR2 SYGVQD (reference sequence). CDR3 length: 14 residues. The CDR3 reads CASSESGGADEAFF. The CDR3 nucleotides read TGCGCCAGCAGTGAGTCGGGGGGTGCGGACGAAGCTTTCTTT.

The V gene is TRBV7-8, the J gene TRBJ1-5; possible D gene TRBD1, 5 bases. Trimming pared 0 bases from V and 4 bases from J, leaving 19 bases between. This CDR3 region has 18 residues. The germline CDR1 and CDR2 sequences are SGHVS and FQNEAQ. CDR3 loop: CASSLAAGLGPNNQPQHF. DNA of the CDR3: TGTGCCAGCAGCTTAGCGGCAGGGTTAGGTCCAAATAATCAGCCCCAGCATTTT.

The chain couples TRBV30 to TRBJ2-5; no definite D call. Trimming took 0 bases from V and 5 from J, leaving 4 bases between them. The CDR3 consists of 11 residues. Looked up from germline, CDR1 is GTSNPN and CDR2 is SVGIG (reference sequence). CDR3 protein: CAWSVAETQYF. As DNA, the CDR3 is TGTGCCTGGAGTGTTGCGGAGACCCAGTACTTC.

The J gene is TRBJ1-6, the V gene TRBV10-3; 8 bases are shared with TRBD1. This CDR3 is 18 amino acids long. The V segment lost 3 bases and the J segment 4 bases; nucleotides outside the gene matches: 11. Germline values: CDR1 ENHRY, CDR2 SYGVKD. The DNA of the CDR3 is TGTGCCATCAGTGATGATCGGAAACAGGGGGATTATAATTCACCCCTCCACTTT. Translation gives CAISDDRKQGDYNSPLHF.